This TCR beta chain was recovered during a study of vaccination effects on CD4 cells after COVID-19. After expansion with viral peptide pools in the ViraFEST assay, antigen-specific CD4+ T cells were sequenced. Isolation of CD4+ T cells took place after 10 days of culture. Participants were given two doses of BNT162b2 or mRNA-1273 vaccine. Assay: immunoSEQ multiplex PCR; the TCRdb copy retains only in-frame clones and omits some. The sample lists roughly 23,000 clones, 72% occurring once. Notes on the study in general: Clones arising from infection and from vaccination showed marked clonal contraction late after vaccination.

Germline assignment: CDR1 GTSNPN and CDR2 SVGIG (reference sequence). The CDR3 runs to 12 residues. V lost 7 bases to trimming and J lost 3 bases, with 13 bases between them. A few counts support this clone. The target antigen is unknown. The source of this sequence is a human donor who received a COVID-19 vaccine. V is TRBV30 and J is TRBJ2-7, with a weak D call TRBD1 (6 bases). The sample here was CD4+ T cells from PBMCs cultured with HCoV-NL63 spike peptides, taken after COVID-19 vaccination. DNA of the CDR3: TGTGCCTTATCCAGGGGTTTCTACGAGCAGTACTTC. Translating it yields CALSRGFYEQYF. Filled out from reference TRBV30 and TRBJ2-7, the complete variable domain reads SQTIHQWPATLVQPVGSPLSLECTVEGTSNPNLYWYRQAAGRGLQLLFYSVGIGQISSEVPQNLSASRPQDRQFILSSKKLLLSDSGFYLCALSRGFYEQYFGPGTRLTVT.